This TCR beta chain was captured in a study of T cells in localized non-small cell lung cancer. Overall study findings and caveats: The study linked higher blood T cell density to longer overall survival.

The CDR3 has 13 residues. V was shortened by 2 bases and J by 4 bases, with 8 bases between the two germline ends. CDR1 and CDR2 from the germline V gene are MNHEY and SMNVEV (reference sequence). The data were produced by immunoSEQ multiplex PCR, yet TCRdb's version contains in-frame clones alone and is incomplete. The sample lists about 40,000 clones; roughly 86% were seen once. Notes on this clone: Its target is unknown.

The sequence derives from a man between 18 and 55 years old with stage I lung adenocarcinoma. Sequencing was performed on peripheral blood, taken before any cancer treatment. V is TRBV27 and J is TRBJ1-1; tentative D call: TRBD1 (5 bases). DNA of the CDR3: TGTGCCAGCAGTTTAGGGGGTACCACTGAAGCTTTCTTT. Translated: CASSLGGTTEAFF.